A single T cell receptor (beta chain) is shown here with its context. Its antigen is not identified. This entry comes from a study of blood T cells in healthy people across ages. Germline CDR1 SGHAT, CDR2 FQNNGV. CDR3 size: 14 residues. Study findings and constraints: It was held that the diversity estimates obtained from one million T cells were underestimates. Changes in expanded clonotypes were possibly confounded, as the CMV status of donors was unknown.

With a J-beta primer mix and a sample-barcoded 5' primer, a second PCR ran roughly 6 to 11 cycles. MiXCR, run by TCRdb on the 5' RACE reads, gives a single entry per CDR3 protein. The sample includes roughly 1.4 million distinct CDR3 sequences, roughly 60% of them seen just once. This chain uses TRBV11-2 with TRBJ2-4, with TRBD1 matching over 7 bases. TRBJ2-7 matches the DNA end more closely, so the J call is doubtful. This TCR was sampled from a man younger than 35 in good health. Sequencing was carried out using blood. The CDR3 spells CASRTGFLRNEQYF. DNA for the CDR3: TGTGCCAGCAGGACAGGGTTTTTGAGGAACGAGCAGTACTTC.